Listed below are T cell receptor beta chains from one sample, sequenced in a study of CD8 T cells in ankylosing spondylitis. MiXCR, run by TCRdb on the 5' RACE reads, gives a single entry per CDR3 protein. The sample carries a few hundred thousand distinct CDR3 sequences, roughly 20% recorded once. Sequenced sample: blood, either unsorted or a sorted T cell fraction (not recorded which). These receptors were collected from a male donor with ankylosing spondylitis or in good health (not recorded which). Each CDR3 is given with its conserved first and last residue. D genes are given only for firm matches. For some rows the clone size is stated as once, few or many, or as a class when expanded; others skip it.

>TRBV20-1|-|-
CSVHNGPLGEQFF
>TRBV20-1|-|-
CSARASGRGNSPLHF
>TRBV12-3/TRBV12-4|-|many
CASSAKGTLESMHF
>TRBV10-3|-|few
CAIRTGMNTEAFF
>TRBV20-1|TRBD1|few
CSARDRPGGAETQYF
>TRBV11-1|TRBD2|-
CASSSLAGGQPSTDTQYF
>TRBV2|-|few
CASISADSHSLGELFF
>TRBV9|TRBD1|many
CASSVVAGGNTEAFF
>TRBV10-3|-|many
CAIGFGTNGGTQYF
>TRBV27|TRBD2|few
CASSLLSLAGGDTQYF
>TRBV30|-|-
CAWSPDSYNEQFF
>TRBV12-3/TRBV12-4|TRBD1|few
CASRITGALDEKLFF
>TRBV24-1|-|-
CATSDHGLANNEQFF
>TRBV10-3|-|many
CAISESRQNSPLHF
>TRBV20-1|-|few
CSARVVGDTDTQYF
>TRBV28|-|many
CASSQTPLYNEQFF
>TRBV19|-|-
CASRQGIGELFF
>TRBV9|-|few
CASSHPGPGYRSEGYTF
>TRBV7-2|-|-
CASSVSPGTETQYF
>TRBV20-1|-|many
CSARDFRGREQFF
>TRBV10-3|-|few
CAITEGGMVSGGTQYF
>TRBV14|-|few
CASSQDRGGSYNEQFF
>TRBV28|-|-
CASTPPGQMETQYF
>TRBV2|TRBD2|few
CASSPGLVPTDTQYF
>TRBV6-1|-|-
CASSEAEYTSTDTQYF
>TRBV11-2|-|-
CASSLVGQQETQYF
>TRBV6-2/TRBV6-3|-|few
CASSYRISGNTIYF
>TRBV7-2|TRBD1|-
CASNLDRDYGYTF
>TRBV28|-|-
CASSPRGGWLNTEAFF
>TRBV7-8|-|-
CASSSLMVKNTEAFF
>TRBV5-1|-|few
CASSLTQGWDTQYF
>TRBV7-8|-|many
CASSLGVAAAGGTDTQYF
>TRBV5-1|-|many
CASSSDPFAGELFF
>TRBV12-3/TRBV12-4|-|few
CASSFERNQPQHF
>TRBV27|-|few
CASSKWGGTIYF
>TRBV5-1|-|few
CASSAGTTGGEQFF
>TRBV5-1|-|-
CASSHGESNQPQHF
>TRBV15|-|many
CATRGPLNTGELFF
>TRBV20-1|-|few
CSARVPRGGNTEAFF
>TRBV27|-|few
CASSLSLYRDDNSPLHF
>TRBV6-1|TRBD1|few
CASRVIPGQSTNEKLFF
>TRBV18|-|few
CASSPPGGIPKAFF
>TRBV6-1|TRBD1|-
CASSRDRGRDTGELFF
>TRBV12-3/TRBV12-4|-|few
CASRLQGGGSEAFF
>TRBV10-3|-|many
CATTPGTNTEAFF
>TRBV7-2|-|-
CASSPGVRTGELFF
>TRBV6-1|TRBD1|-
CASSPGQGRHSPLHF
>TRBV2|-|many
CASSDSLGPQYF
>TRBV5-6|-|few
CASSFLPAWGYTF
>TRBV19|-|-
CASSPLGGSNQPQHF
>TRBV18|-|-
CASSAPGGSTEAFF
>TRBV29-1|-|few
CSVSGAKRYTF
>TRBV2|-|-
CASSGWASANTGELFF
>TRBV4-2|-|few
CASSHGQQNTEAFF
>TRBV29-1|-|few
CSATDANTGELFF